The present entry profiles one TCR beta chain with its context. The data stem from a study of blood T cell repertoires in COVID-19. Study in general: Donors in the United States, Italy and Spain gave samples during acute or convalescent COVID-19. T cells, B-cell-depleted T cells, or PBMCs supplied cDNA or gDNA.

Germline V CDR1 and CDR2: GTSNPN, SVGIG (reference sequence). Trimming left V 4 bases short and J 3 bases short, with 13 bases between. This CDR3 is built from 14 residues. Per the study methods: Nucleated cell counts were estimated from reference gene primer amplification. The repertoire was sequenced with immunoSEQ multiplex PCR; TCRdb's copy has only in-frame clones and lacks some. The DNA gave D and trimming, while V, J and clone size come from that table. The sample has about 360,000 clones, around 84% seen once. Sequencing input: peripheral blood. The J gene is TRBJ1-3, the V gene TRBV30, with D perhaps TRBD1 (6 bases). This TCR came from a human donor in a cohort sampled during active COVID-19. CDR3 in DNA: TGTGCCTGGAACCTTCAGGGGCTTGGAAACACCATATATTTT. Encoded protein: CAWNLQGLGNTIYF.